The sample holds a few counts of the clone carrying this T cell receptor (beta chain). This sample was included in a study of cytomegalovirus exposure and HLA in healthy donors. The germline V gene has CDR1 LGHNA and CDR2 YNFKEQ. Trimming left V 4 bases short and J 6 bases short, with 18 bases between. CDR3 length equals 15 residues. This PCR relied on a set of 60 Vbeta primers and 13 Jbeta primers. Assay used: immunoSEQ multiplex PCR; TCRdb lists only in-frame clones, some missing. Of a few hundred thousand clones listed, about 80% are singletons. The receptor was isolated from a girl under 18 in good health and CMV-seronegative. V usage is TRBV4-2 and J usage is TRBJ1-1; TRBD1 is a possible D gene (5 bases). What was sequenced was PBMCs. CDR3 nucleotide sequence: TGTGCCAGCAGCCCCTCGGCGGGACGCCCTCCTGAAGCTTTCTTT. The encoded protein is CASSPSAGRPPEAFF.